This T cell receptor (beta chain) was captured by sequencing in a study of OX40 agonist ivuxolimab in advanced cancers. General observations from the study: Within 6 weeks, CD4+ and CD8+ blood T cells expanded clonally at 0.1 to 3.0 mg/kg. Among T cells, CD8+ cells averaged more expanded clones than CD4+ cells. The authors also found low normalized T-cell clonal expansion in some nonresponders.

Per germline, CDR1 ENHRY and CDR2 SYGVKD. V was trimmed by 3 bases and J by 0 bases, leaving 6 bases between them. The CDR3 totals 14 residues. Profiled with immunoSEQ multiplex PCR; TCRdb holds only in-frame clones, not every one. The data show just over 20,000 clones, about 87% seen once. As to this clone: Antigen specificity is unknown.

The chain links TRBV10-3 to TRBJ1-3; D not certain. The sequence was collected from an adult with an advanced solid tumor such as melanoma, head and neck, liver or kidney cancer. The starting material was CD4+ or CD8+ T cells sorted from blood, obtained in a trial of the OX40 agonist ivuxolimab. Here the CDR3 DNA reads TGTGCCATCAGTGACGACACCTCTGGAAACACCATATATTTT. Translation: CAISDDTSGNTIYF.